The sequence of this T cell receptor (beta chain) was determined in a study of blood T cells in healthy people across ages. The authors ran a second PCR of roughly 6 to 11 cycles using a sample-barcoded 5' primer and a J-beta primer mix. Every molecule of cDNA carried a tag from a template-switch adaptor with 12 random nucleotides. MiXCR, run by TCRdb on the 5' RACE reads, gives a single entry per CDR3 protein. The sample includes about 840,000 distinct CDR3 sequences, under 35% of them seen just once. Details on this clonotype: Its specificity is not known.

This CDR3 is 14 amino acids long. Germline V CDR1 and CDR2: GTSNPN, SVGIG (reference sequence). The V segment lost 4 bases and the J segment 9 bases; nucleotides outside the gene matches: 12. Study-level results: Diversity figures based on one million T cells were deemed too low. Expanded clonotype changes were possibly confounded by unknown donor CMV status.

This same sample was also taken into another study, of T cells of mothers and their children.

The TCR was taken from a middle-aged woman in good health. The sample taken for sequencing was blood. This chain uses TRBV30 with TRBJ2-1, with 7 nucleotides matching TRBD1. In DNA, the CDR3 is TGTGCCTGGAAAGAAGACAGGGCGCGGCGTGAGCAGTTCTTC. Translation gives CAWKEDRARREQFF.